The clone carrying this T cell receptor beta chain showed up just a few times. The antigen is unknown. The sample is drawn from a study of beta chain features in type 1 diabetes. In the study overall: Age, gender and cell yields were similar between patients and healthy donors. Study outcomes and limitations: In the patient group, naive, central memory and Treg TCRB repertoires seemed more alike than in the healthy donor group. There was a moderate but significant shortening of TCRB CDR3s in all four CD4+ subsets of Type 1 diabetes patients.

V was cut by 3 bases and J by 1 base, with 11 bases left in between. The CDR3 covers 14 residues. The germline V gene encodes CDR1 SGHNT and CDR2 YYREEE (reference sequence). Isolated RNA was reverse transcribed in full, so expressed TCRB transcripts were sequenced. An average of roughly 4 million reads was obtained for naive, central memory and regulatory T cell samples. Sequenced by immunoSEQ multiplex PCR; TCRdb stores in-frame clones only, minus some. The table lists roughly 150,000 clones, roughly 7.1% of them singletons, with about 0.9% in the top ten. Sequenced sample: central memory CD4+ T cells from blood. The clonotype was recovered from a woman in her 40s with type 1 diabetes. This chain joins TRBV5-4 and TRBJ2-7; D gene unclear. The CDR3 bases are TGTGCCAGCAGCTCGCGGCCGGAATCCTACGAGCAGTACTTC. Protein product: CASSSRPESYEQYF.